This entry is about one T cell receptor (beta chain). This clone was seen just once. No cognate antigen has been identified for it. Base quality data are lacking; no much larger clone is found one base away. Sequences SGHAT (CDR1) and FQNNGV (CDR2) are obtained from the germline V gene. The CDR3 covers 13 residues, taking in both the cysteine and the phenylalanine. Kept here is only the CDR3 DNA, which spans 39 bases and is read in frame from base 1. After removal of 3 bases from V and 10 bases from J, the junction retains 7 bases not matched to a gene. These data come from a study of Ad26.COV2.S vaccination and SARS-CoV-2 variants (dated by TCRdb to about 2021). Study-wide context: Donors in the vaccine arm were drawn from COV1001, a multicentre, randomized, double-blind, placebo-controlled phase I-IIa trial testing Ad26.COV2.S in healthy adults. Ad26.COV2.S was administered intramuscularly at 5 x 10^10 or 1 x 10^11 viral particles, either as a single shot or as two shots given 56 days apart. Sequencing of the TCRbeta repertoire served to evaluate the specificity and breadth of SARS-CoV-2-reactive T cell receptors following Ad26.COV2.S vaccination. A total of approximately 30 samples were included in the TCR-sequenced set, comprising around 19 Ad26.COV2.S vaccine recipients, 5 placebo recipients and 8 SARS-CoV-2 convalescent individuals. Trial participants were randomized into five groups of five: low-dose or high-dose Ad26.COV2.S given once or twice, or placebo on both occasions. Investigators remained blinded to trial group allocation during experiments and outcome assessment.

The immunoSEQ Assay was used to sequence TCRbeta CDR3 regions. After extraction, genomic DNA underwent amplification by bias-controlled multiplex PCR, followed by high-throughput sequencing. As for how the authors treated the data: To quantify the absolute abundance of every unique TCRbeta CDR3 region, sequences were collapsed and filtered. T cell fraction was estimated by normalizing TCRbeta template counts to usable DNA, with usable DNA measured through amplification of reference genes found in all nucleated cells. Repertoire TCRs were annotated as SARS-CoV-2-specific when V gene, CDR3 amino acid sequence and J gene were exactly matched to a known reactive TCR set. The reference SARS-CoV-2 TCR set came from MIRA and was filtered for enrichment in COVID-19-positive ImmuneCODE repertoires, removing public or cross-reactive TCRs. Using the MIRA antigens, annotated TCRs were further analysed by specific ORF or by position within an ORF. Depth was the summed frequency of annotated unique rearrangements, while breadth was defined as annotated unique rearrangements over total unique productive rearrangements. Two-sided Wilcoxon rank-sum tests were used to compare TCR breadth between groups. TCRdb holds this immuneACCESS table with in-frame rearrangements only. Some clones are missing; in checked studies, unresolved V genes explain under half, and the rest has no known cause. That table furnishes V, J and clone size, whereas the DNA furnished D and trimming. Within this sample are about 680,000 clones, with about 89% of them counted one time only. Over 1.3% of the sample comes from the top ten.

Overall study results and their limits: Ad26.COV2.S recipients had higher spike-specific TCR breadth than placebo recipients (P = 0.0014). Vaccine and placebo recipients had comparable non-spike TCR breadth, which fits with the vaccine containing only spike. The study was not powered for comparison of responses between vaccine doses or regimens. After vaccination, spike-specific CD8+ and CD4+ T cell responses were reported to show substantial breadth. According to the authors, total T cell responses may have been underestimated by the TCR breadth and depth analyses.

In light of the paper, this sample's treatment or condition label describes: some 20 received Ad26.COV2.S at low or high dose, single or two shots; roughly 5 received placebo; per-sample allocation not given. For vaccine and placebo recipients, the sequenced repertoires came from samples collected on day 63 after the first injection. Between 29 July and 7 August 2020, Cohort 1b enrolled some 25 adults aged 18-55 years at one site in Boston, USA. As a vaccine, Ad26.COV2.S was a replication-incompetent adenovirus type 26 vector that expressed a prefusion-stabilized SARS-CoV-2 spike protein derived from the original Wuhan strain.

The sample was peripheral blood, taken in a trial of Ad26.COV2.S vaccine versus placebo. The sequence was collected from a person aged 18-60 years who received the Ad26.COV2.S COVID-19 vaccine or a placebo. The chain employs TRBV11-2 and TRBJ1-2, with 8 bases aligning to TRBD1. The CDR3 region reads CASSLWDRSNYTF. The DNA sequence reads TGTGCCAGCAGCTTGTGGGACAGGTCCAACTACACCTTC.